The present T cell receptor (beta chain) was sequenced within a study of control samples from healthy donors and cancer patients. V lost 8 bases to trimming and J lost 1 base, with 11 bases between them. The CDR3 loop spans 12 amino acids. Germline assignment: CDR1 GTSNPN and CDR2 SVGIG (reference sequence). TCRdb's copy holds only in-frame clones and misses some; the assay was immunoSEQ multiplex PCR. This table holds approximately 150,000 clones, almost 90% found once. The V and J genes are TRBV30 and TRBJ1-1; D perhaps matches TRBD1 (5 bases). Sequenced sample: blood. This TCR derives from a man between 18 and 35 years old in good health. Here the CDR3 DNA reads TGTGCCGCAGGACACGAGAACACTGAAGCTTTCTTT. Protein sequence: CAAGHENTEAFF.